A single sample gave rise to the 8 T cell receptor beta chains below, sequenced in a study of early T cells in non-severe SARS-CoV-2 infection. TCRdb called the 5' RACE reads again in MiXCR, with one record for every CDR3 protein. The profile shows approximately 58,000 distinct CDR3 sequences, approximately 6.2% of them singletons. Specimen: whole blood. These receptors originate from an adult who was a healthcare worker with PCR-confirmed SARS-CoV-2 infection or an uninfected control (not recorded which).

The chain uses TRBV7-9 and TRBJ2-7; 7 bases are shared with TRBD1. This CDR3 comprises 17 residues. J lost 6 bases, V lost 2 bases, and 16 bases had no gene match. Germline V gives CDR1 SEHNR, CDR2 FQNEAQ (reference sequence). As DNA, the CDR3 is TGTGCCAGCAGCTTACCTCGAGGACAGGTGGGCCTGGGCGAGCAGTACTTC. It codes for CASSLPRGQVGLGEQYF.

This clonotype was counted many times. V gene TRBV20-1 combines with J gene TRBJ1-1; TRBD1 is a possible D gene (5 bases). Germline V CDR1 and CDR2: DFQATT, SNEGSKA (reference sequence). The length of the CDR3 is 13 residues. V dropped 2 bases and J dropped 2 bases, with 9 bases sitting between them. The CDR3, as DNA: TGCAGTGCTAGACCCGGGGACAACACTGAAGCTTTCTTT. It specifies CSARPGDNTEAFF.

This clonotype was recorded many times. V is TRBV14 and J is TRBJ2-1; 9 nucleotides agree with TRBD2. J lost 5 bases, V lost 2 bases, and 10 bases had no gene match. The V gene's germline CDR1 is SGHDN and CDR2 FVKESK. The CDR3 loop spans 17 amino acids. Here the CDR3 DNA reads TGTGCCAGCAGCCAACTGGAGATAGCGGGGGTCAACAATGAGCAGTTCTTC. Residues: CASSQLEIAGVNNEQFF.

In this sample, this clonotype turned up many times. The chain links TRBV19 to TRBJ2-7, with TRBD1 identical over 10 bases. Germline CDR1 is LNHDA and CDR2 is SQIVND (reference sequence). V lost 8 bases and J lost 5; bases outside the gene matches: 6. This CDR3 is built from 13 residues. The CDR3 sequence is CASRSGTGDEQYF. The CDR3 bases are TGTGCCAGTCGATCCGGGACAGGGGACGAGCAGTACTTC.

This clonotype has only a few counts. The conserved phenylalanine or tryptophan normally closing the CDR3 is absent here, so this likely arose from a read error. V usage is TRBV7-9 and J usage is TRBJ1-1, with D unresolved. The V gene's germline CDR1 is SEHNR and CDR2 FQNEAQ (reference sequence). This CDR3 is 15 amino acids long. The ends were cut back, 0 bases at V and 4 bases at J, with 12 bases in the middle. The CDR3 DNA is TGTGCCAGCAGCTTAGCGGGTCAGTCTTTCACTGAAGCTTTCTTA. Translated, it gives CASSLAGQSFTEAFL.

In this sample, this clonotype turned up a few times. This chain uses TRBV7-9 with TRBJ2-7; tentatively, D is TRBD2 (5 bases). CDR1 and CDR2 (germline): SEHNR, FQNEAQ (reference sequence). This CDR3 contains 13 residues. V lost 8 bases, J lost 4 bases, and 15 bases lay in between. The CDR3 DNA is TGTGCCAGCCAAGGACTCCGTGGGTACGAGCAGTACTTC. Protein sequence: CASQGLRGYEQYF.

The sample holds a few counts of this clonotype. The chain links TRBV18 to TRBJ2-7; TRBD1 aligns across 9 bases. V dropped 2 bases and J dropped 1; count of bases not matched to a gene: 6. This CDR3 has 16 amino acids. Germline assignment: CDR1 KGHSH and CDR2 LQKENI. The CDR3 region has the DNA TGTGCCAGCTCACCAATTTTGACAGGGGGGTCCTACGAGCAGTACTTC. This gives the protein CASSPILTGGSYEQYF.

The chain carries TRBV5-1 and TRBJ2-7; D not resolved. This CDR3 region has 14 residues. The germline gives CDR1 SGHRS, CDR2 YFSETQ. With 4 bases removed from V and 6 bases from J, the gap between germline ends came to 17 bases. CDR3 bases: TGCGCCAGCAGCCCGAGTAGCCCCGCGGCCGAGCAGTACTTC. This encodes CASSPSSPAAEQYF.